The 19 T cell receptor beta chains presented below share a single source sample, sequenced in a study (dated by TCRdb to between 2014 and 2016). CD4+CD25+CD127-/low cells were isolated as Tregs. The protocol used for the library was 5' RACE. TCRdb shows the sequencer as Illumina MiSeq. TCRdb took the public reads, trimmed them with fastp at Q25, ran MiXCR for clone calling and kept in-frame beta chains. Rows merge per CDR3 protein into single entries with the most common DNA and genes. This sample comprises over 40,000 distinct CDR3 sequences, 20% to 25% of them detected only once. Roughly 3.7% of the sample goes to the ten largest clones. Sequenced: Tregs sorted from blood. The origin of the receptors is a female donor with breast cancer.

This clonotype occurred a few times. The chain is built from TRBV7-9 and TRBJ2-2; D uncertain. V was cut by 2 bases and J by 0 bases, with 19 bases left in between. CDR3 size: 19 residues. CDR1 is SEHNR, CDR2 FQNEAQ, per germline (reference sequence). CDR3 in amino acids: CASSLKGVGRFPNTGELFF. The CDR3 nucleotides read TGTGCCAGCAGCTTAAAAGGCGTGGGCAGGTTCCCGAACACCGGGGAGCTGTTTTTT.

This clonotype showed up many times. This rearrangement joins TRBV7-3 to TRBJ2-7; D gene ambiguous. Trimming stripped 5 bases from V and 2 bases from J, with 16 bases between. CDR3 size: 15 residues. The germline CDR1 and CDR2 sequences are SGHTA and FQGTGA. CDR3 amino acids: CASSPESSATYEQYF. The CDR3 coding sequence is TGTGCCAGCAGCCCGGAGTCCTCTGCAACCTACGAGCAGTACTTC.

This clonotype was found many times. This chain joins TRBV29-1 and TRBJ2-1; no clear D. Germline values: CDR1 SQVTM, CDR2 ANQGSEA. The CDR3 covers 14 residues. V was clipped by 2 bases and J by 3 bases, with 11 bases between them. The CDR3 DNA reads TGCAGCGTTGAAAGCGAATGGGACTACAATGAGCAGTTCTTC. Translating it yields CSVESEWDYNEQFF.

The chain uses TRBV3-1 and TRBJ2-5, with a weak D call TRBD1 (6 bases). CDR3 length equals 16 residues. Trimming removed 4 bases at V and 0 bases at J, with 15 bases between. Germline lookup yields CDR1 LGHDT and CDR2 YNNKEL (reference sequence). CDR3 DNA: TGTGCCAGCAGCCCGGAGGACAGTTGGTACCAAGAGACCCAGTACTTC. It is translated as CASSPEDSWYQETQYF.

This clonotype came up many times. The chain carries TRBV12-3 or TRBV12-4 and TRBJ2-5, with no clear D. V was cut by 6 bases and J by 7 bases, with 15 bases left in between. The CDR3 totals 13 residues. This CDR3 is CASSIRTLGTQYF. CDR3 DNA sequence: TGTGCCAGCAGCATCAGGACCCTTGGGACCCAGTACTTC.

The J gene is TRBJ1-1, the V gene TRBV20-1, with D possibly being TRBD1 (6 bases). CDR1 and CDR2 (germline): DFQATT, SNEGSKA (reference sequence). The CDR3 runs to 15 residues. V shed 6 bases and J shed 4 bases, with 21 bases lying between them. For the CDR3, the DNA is TGCAGTGCCCCTGAGGGGGGCGGAAGCAGCACTGAAGCTTTCTTT. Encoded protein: CSAPEGGGSSTEAFF.

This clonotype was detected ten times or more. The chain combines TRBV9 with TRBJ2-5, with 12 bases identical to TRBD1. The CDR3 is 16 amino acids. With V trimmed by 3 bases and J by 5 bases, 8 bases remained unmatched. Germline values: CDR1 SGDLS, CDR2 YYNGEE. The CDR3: CASSAPGQGAHETQYF. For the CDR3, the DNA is TGTGCCAGCAGCGCGCCGGGACAGGGGGCGCATGAGACCCAGTACTTC.

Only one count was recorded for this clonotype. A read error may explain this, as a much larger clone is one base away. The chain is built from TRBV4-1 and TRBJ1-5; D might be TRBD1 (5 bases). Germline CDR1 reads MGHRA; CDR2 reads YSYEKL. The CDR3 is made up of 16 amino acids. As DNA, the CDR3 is TGCGCCAGCGGCCAACGATCAGGGACCCGCAATCAGCCCCAGCATTTT. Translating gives CASGQRSGTRNQPQHF.

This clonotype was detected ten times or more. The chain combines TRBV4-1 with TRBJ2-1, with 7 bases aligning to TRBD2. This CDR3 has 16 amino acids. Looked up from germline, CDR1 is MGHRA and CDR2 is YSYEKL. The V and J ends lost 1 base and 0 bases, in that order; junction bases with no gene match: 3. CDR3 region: CASSQVAGASYNEQFF. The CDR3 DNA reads TGCGCCAGCAGCCAAGTGGCGGGAGCCTCCTACAATGAGCAGTTCTTC.

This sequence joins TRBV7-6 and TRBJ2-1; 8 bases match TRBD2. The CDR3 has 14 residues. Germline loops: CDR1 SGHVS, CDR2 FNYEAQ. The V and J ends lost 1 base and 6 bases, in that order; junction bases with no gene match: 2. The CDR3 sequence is CASSLDGGANEQFF. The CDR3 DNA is TGTGCCAGCAGCTTAGACGGGGGGGCCAATGAGCAGTTCTTC.

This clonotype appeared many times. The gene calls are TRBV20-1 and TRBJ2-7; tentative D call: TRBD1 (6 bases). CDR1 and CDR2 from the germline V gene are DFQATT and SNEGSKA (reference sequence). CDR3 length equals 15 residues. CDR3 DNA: TGCAGCCAAAATCCGGTTGGTGGGACACTTTACGAGCAGTACTTC. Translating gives CSQNPVGGTLYEQYF.

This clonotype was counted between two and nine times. CDR3 sequence reads: CAIREGTGGDYNSPLHF. As DNA, the CDR3 is TGTGCCATCAGAGAAGGGACAGGGGGCGACTATAATTCACCCCTCCACTTT. The genes are TRBV10-3 and TRBJ1-6, with 12 bases lining up with TRBD1. The CDR3 is 17 residues long. V shed 6 bases, J shed 3 bases, and the junction held 6 bases outside the gene matches. Looked up from germline, CDR1 is ENHRY and CDR2 is SYGVKD.

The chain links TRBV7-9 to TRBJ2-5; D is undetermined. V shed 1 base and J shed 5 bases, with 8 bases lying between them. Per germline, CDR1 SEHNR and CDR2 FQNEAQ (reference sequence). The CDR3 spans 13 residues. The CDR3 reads CASSLDRSETQYF. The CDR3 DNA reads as TGTGCCAGCAGCTTAGACCGGTCGGAGACCCAGTACTTC.

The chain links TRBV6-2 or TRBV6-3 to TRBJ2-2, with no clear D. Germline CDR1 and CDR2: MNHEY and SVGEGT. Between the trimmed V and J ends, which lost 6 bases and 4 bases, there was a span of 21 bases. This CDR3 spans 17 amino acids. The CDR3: CASSPRISAPGTGELFF. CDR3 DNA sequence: TGTGCCAGCAGCCCACGTATAAGCGCCCCGGGCACCGGGGAGCTGTTTTTT.

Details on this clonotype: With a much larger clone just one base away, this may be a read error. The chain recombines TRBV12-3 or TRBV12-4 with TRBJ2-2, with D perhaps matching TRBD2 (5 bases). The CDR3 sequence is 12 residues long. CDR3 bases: TGTGCCAGCAAGCACCAAACCGGGGTGCTGTTTTTT. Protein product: CASKHQTGVLFF.

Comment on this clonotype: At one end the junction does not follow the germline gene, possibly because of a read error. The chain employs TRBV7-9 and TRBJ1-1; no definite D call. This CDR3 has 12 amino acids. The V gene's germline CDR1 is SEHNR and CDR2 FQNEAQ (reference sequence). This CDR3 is CASSLGNTEAYF. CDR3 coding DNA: TGTGCCAGCAGCTTAGGCAACACTGAAGCTTACTTT.

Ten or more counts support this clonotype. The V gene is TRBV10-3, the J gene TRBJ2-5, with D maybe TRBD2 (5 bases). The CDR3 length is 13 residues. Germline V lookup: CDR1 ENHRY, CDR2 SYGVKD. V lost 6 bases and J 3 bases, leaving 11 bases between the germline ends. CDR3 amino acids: CAISPSGEETQYF. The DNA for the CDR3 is TGTGCCATCAGCCCAAGCGGAGAAGAGACCCAGTACTTC.

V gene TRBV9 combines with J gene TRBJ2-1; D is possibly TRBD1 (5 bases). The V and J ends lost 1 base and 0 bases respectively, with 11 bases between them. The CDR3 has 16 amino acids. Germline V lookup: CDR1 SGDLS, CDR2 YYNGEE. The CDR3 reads CASSVQRQSSYNEQFF. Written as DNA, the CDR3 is TGTGCCAGCAGCGTACAGAGACAGAGCTCCTACAATGAGCAGTTCTTC. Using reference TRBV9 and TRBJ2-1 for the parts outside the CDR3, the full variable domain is DSGVTQTPKHLITATGQRVTLRCSPRSGDLSVYWYQQSLDQGLQFLIQYYNGEERAKGNILERFSAQQFPDLHSELNLSSLELGDSALYFCASSVQRQSSYNEQFFGPGTRLTVL.

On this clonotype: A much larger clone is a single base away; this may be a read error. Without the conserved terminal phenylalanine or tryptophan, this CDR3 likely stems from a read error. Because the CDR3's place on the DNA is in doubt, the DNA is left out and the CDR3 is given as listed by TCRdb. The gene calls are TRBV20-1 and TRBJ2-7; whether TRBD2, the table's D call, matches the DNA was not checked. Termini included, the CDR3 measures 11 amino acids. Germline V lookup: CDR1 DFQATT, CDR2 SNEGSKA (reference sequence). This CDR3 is CSARSGDSNLL.